One sample yielded the 11 T cell receptor beta chains listed below, sequenced in a study of CD8 T cells in Susac syndrome. Reverse transcription of about 0.45 to 1 ug RNA was performed with random hexamers. TCRdb called the immunoSEQ multiplex PCR reads again in MiXCR, with one record for every CDR3 protein. The sample lists under 200,000 distinct CDR3 sequences, 90% to 95% occurring once. Sequencing was carried out using CD8+ T cells from PBMCs. These receptors came from a human donor with multiple sclerosis.

This clonotype has a single count. The chain has TRBV27 and TRBJ2-1, with 11 bases matching TRBD2. Trimming cost V 5 bases and J 4 bases; bases outside gene matches: 10. Germline CDR1 is MNHEY and CDR2 is SMNVEV (reference sequence). The CDR3 spans 17 residues. CDR3 sequence: CASSDHSGRAQYNEQFF. DNA for the CDR3: TGTGCCAGCAGTGACCATAGCGGGAGGGCCCAATACAATGAGCAGTTCTTC.

J is TRBJ2-6 and V is TRBV27; TRBD2 is a possible D gene (5 bases). Germline V gives CDR1 MNHEY, CDR2 SMNVEV (reference sequence). Trimming took 5 bases from V and 9 from J, leaving 14 bases between them. This CDR3 comprises 14 residues. The CDR3 coding sequence is TGTGCCAGCAGTGATGGGCCGGCGGGCAACGTCCTGACTTTC. It codes for CASSDGPAGNVLTF. The full variable domain, with the rest looked up from reference TRBV27 and TRBJ2-6, is EAQVTQNPRYLITVTGKKLTVTCSQNMNHEYMSWYRQDPGLGLRQIYYSMNVEVTDKGDVPEGYKVSRKEKRNFPLILESPSPNQTSLYFCASSDGPAGNVLTFGAGSRLTVL.

This clonotype came up once. This CDR3 reads CAWSVVGPSTDTQYF. DNA of the CDR3: TGTGCCTGGAGTGTGGTAGGACCCAGCACAGATACGCAGTATTTT. This rearrangement joins TRBV30 to TRBJ2-3; no definite D call. The CDR3 contains 15 residues. Germline V gene lookup returns CDR1 GTSNPN and CDR2 SVGIG (reference sequence). V was trimmed by 0 bases and J by 0 bases, leaving 10 bases between them. Drawing the rest from reference TRBV30 and TRBJ2-3, the complete variable domain is SQTIHQWPATLVQPVGSPLSLECTVEGTSNPNLYWYRQAAGRGLQLLFYSVGIGQISSEVPQNLSASRPQDRQFILSSKKLLLSDSGFYLCAWSVVGPSTDTQYFGPGTRLTVL.

The chain carries TRBV2 and TRBJ2-7, with 9 nucleotides matching TRBD1. Per the germline V gene, CDR1 is SNHLY and CDR2 is FYNNEI. The CDR3 spans 14 residues. V lost 6 bases, J lost 5 bases, and 8 bases stayed unmatched. CDR3 nucleotide sequence: TGTGCCAGCAGGGCCGGGACAGGGTATCACGAGCAGTACTTC. This codes for CASRAGTGYHEQYF. Using reference TRBV2 and TRBJ2-7 for the parts outside the CDR3, the full variable domain is EPEVTQTPSHQVTQMGQEVILRCVPISNHLYFYWYRQILGQKVEFLVSFYNNEISEKSEIFDDQFSVERPDGSNFTLKIRSTKLEDSAMYFCASRAGTGYHEQYFGPGTRLTVT.

The chain links TRBV29-1 to TRBJ2-1; D possibly corresponds to TRBD2 (6 bases). Germline V gene data show CDR1 as SQVTM and CDR2 as ANQGSEA. The CDR3 is 15 residues long. V was trimmed by 8 bases and J by 4 bases, leaving 21 bases between them. CDR3 region: CSLTGLPGSYNEQFF. CDR3 DNA sequence: TGCAGCCTTACGGGACTCCCCGGATCATACAATGAGCAGTTCTTC.

The chain couples TRBV23-1 to TRBJ2-1; D is ambiguous. TRBV23-1 has ORF status, its function being uncertain. The CDR3 consists of 14 residues. V was pared by 4 bases and J by 7 bases, with 14 bases between. The CDR3 bases are TGCGCCAGCAGTCGGCGGCCTGTACTAAATGAGCAGTTCTTC. It encodes CASSRRPVLNEQFF.

The chain combines TRBV9 with TRBJ1-1, with D perhaps matching TRBD1 (6 bases). The CDR3 has 15 amino acids. V lost 0 bases and J lost 1, with 10 bases in between. Germline CDR1 is SGDLS and CDR2 is YYNGEE. The CDR3 DNA follows: TGTGCCAGCAGCGTAGATGGCAGGGGGAACACTGAAGCTTTCTTT. Encoded protein: CASSVDGRGNTEAFF. Supplemented by reference TRBV9 and TRBJ1-1, the full variable domain reads DSGVTQTPKHLITATGQRVTLRCSPRSGDLSVYWYQQSLDQGLQFLIQYYNGEERAKGNILERFSAQQFPDLHSELNLSSLELGDSALYFCASSVDGRGNTEAFFGQGTRLTVV.

A single count supports this clonotype. Here the CDR3 DNA reads TGCAGTGCTTCCGTAGCGGGAGGGCCGCCTGAGCAGTACTTC. It yields the protein CSASVAGGPPEQYF. The rearrangement links TRBV20-1 to TRBJ2-7; 11 bases agree with TRBD2. Germline V lookup: CDR1 DFQATT, CDR2 SNEGSKA (reference sequence). The V and J ends lost 5 bases and 7 bases, in that order; junction bases with no gene match: 10. The CDR3 consists of 14 residues.

The V and J genes are TRBV29-1 and TRBJ2-5; 7 bases line up with TRBD2. Trimming took 7 bases from V and 7 from J; bases not matched to a gene: 12. This CDR3 has 13 amino acids. Germline lookup yields CDR1 SQVTM and CDR2 ANQGSEA. The CDR3, as DNA: TGCAGCGGTACGCGGGAGTATGAGGCGACCCAGTACTTC. Translating gives CSGTREYEATQYF.

The gene calls are TRBV27 and TRBJ2-3; D call uncertain. V gave up 5 bases and J gave up 1 base, with 10 bases separating them. CDR3 size: 14 residues. Germline V gene lookup returns CDR1 MNHEY and CDR2 SMNVEV (reference sequence). The CDR3 protein is CASSTKDGTDTQYF. For the CDR3, the DNA is TGTGCCAGCAGTACGAAGGATGGCACAGATACGCAGTATTTT.

This rearrangement joins TRBV5-1 to TRBJ2-7; 7 bases line up with TRBD1. The CDR3 has 14 amino acids. Germline V lookup: CDR1 SGHRS, CDR2 YFSETQ. With 4 bases clipped from V and 2 bases from J, the junction kept 6 bases outside the gene matches. The CDR3 protein is CASSMGDSTYEQYF. The CDR3 bases are TGCGCCAGCAGCATGGGGGACAGCACCTACGAGCAGTACTTC.